Reported below is one TCR beta chain. Its target is unknown. CDR1 and CDR2 from the germline V gene are SGHNT and YYREEE (reference sequence). After removal of 7 bases from V and 4 bases from J, the junction contained 7 bases not matched to a gene. The CDR3 extends over 14 amino acids. The data derive from a study of OX40 agonist ivuxolimab in advanced cancers. Study information: The dose-escalation cohort had hepatocellular carcinoma, melanoma, renal cell or head and neck cancer. Participants averaged approximately 65 years of age (range about 23 to 79) and were around 80% male.

Libraries were prepared by immunoSEQ multiplex PCR; TCRdb keeps only in-frame clonotypes and omits some of them. This sample has approximately 88,000 clones, with roughly 84% found just once. Points from the study as a whole: Partial responders at 0.1-3.0 mg/kg showed near-lowest clonal expansion.

Autoimmune disease history or systemic immunosuppression led to patient exclusion. The source material was CD4+ or CD8+ T cells sorted from blood, sampled in a trial of the OX40 agonist ivuxolimab. This receptor was identified in an adult with an advanced solid tumor such as melanoma, head and neck, liver or kidney cancer. This chain joins TRBV5-4 and TRBJ2-3; 9 bases agree with TRBD2. The CDR3 is CASVAGGPSDTQYF. The CDR3 region has the DNA TGTGCCAGCGTTGCGGGGGGGCCTTCAGATACGCAGTATTTT.